This is a list of T cell receptor beta chains from one sample in a study of T cells after yellow fever vaccination. A single record per CDR3 protein comes from TCRdb applying MiXCR to the 5' RACE reads. The sample records about 160,000 distinct CDR3 sequences, roughly 9% being singletons. The sequenced sample was CD8+ T cells sorted from PBMCs, obtained 45 days after the yellow fever booster vaccination. These receptors all come from a man aged 18 to 30 who received the YFV17D yellow fever vaccine. Both conserved end residues are part of each CDR3. A D gene is named only where the DNA matches it firmly. Clone size, where shown, is once, few, many, or a class for clones that have expanded.

. TRBJ1-6 16 TRBV6-6 . CASSYDGSSYNSPLHF TGTGCCAGCAGTTACGACGGGAGCTCCTATAATTCACCCCTCCACTTT
. TRBJ2-3 11 TRBV18 . CASSPTDTQYF TGTGCCAGCTCACCGACAGATACGCAGTATTTT
few TRBJ2-1 16 TRBV14 . CASSQVGMAPYNEQFF TGTGCCAGCAGCCAAGTGGGGATGGCACCCTACAATGAGCAGTTCTTC
few TRBJ1-1 13 TRBV11-2 . CASWGVGNTEAFF TGTGCCAGCTGGGGAGTCGGGAACACTGAAGCTTTCTTT
many TRBJ2-3 16 TRBV7-9 TRBD2 CASSDFQRGETDTQYF TGTGCCAGCAGCGATTTTCAGCGGGGGGAAACAGATACGCAGTATTTT
few TRBJ2-5 13 TRBV25-1 . CASSVQGTETQYF TGTGCCAGCAGTGTCCAGGGGACGGAGACCCAGTACTTC
. TRBJ1-1 15 TRBV5-1 . CASSFVLESNTEAFF TGCGCCAGCAGCTTTGTGCTGGAATCGAACACTGAAGCTTTCTTT
. TRBJ2-3 15 TRBV7-3 . CASSPGLASCVTQYF TGTGCCAGCAGCCCTGGACTTGCGTCCTGTGTTACGCAGTATTTT
few TRBJ1-5 14 TRBV27 TRBD1 CASSVYRGVQPQHF TGTGCCAGCAGCGTCTACAGGGGGGTCCAGCCCCAGCATTTT
. TRBJ2-3 16 TRBV9 . CASSPTGGLALDTQFF TGTGCCAGCAGCCCGACAGGGGGACTAGCGTTGGATACGCAGTTTTTT
few TRBJ2-2 16 TRBV6-2/TRBV6-3 TRBD2 CASSALAGGQTGELFF TGTGCCAGCAGTGCACTAGCGGGGGGGCAGACCGGGGAGCTGTTTTTT
few TRBJ1-1 15 TRBV5-1 . CASSPRGEMNTEAFF TGCGCCAGCAGCCCCCGGGGGGAGATGAACACTGAAGCTTTCTTT
few TRBJ1-4 16 TRBV4-2 . CASSEPGEGFNEKLFF TGTGCCAGCAGCGAACCCGGGGAGGGATTTAATGAAAAACTGTTTTTT
. TRBJ2-1 14 TRBV19 . CATRALAEGNEQFF TGTGCCACTAGGGCATTGGCGGAGGGTAATGAGCAGTTCTTC
. TRBJ1-6 15 TRBV7-2 . CASSLNGRKNSPLHF TGTGCCAGCAGCTTAAACGGACGGAAAAATTCACCCCTCCACTTT
. TRBJ1-3 15 TRBV7-8 . CASSLEVVAENTIYF TGTGCCAGCAGCTTAGAGGTGGTGGCTGAGAACACCATATATTTT
few TRBJ1-5 13 TRBV6-6 . CASSPLPDQPQHF TGTGCCAGCAGTCCCCTACCTGATCAGCCCCAGCATTTT
few TRBJ2-2 15 TRBV27 . CASSLTQGGTGELFF TGTGCCAGCAGTTTAACACAGGGCGGCACCGGGGAGCTGTTTTTT
. TRBJ1-1 15 TRBV4-1 TRBD1 CASSQPGGGGTEAFF TGCGCCAGCAGCCAACCCGGGGGAGGGGGCACCGAAGCTTTCTTT
few TRBJ2-2 15 TRBV4-3 . CASSQVGGGGGELFF TGCGCCAGCAGCCAAGTTGGAGGGGGCGGCGGGGAGCTGTTTTTT
. TRBJ1-1 17 TRBV30 TRBD1 CAWSALLVGQGNTEAFF TGTGCCTGGAGTGCCCTACTTGTAGGACAGGGGAACACTGAAGCTTTCTTT
. TRBJ2-5 13 TRBV23-1 . CASRTAFQETQYF TGCGCCAGCCGGACAGCATTCCAAGAGACCCAGTACTTC
. TRBJ2-3 15 TRBV29-1 TRBD1 CSVEAPIGQEDTQYF TGCAGCGTTGAAGCACCTATCGGACAGGAAGATACGCAGTATTTT
. TRBJ1-1 12 TRBV19 . CASKPGLHEAFF TGTGCCAGCAAGCCGGGTCTGCATGAAGCTTTCTTT
. TRBJ2-1 15 TRBV5-6 . CASSFGLIAYNEQFF TGTGCCAGCAGCTTTGGACTCATCGCCTACAATGAGCAGTTCTTC
few TRBJ2-7 14 TRBV3-1 . CASSQDGLVYEQYF TGTGCCAGCAGCCAAGACGGCTTAGTGTACGAGCAGTACTTC
. TRBJ2-7 15 TRBV12-3/TRBV12-4 . CASSRGAGASYEQYF TGTGCCAGCAGCCGGGGGGCAGGGGCCTCCTACGAGCAGTACTTC
few TRBJ1-4 14 TRBV9 . CASSVQGSNEKLFF TGTGCCAGCAGCGTACAGGGTTCTAATGAAAAACTGTTTTTT
few TRBJ2-7 14 TRBV5-6 . CASSQLLRPYEQYF TGTGCCAGCAGCCAACTTTTGCGGCCCTACGAGCAGTACTTC